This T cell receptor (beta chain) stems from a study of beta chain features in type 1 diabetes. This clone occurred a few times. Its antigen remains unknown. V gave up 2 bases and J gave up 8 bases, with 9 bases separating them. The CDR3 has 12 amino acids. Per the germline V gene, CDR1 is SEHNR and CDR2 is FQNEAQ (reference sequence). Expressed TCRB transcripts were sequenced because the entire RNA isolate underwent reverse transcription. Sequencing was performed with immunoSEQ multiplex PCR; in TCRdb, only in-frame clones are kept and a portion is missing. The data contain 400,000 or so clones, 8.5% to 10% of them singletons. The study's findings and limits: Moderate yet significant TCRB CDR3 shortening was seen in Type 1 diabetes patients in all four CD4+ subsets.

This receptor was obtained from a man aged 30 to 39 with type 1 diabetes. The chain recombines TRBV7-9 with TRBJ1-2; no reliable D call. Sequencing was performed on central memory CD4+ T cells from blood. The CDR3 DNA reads TGTGCCAGCAGCTTAAGTACTCGAGGCTACACCTTC. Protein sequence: CASSLSTRGYTF.